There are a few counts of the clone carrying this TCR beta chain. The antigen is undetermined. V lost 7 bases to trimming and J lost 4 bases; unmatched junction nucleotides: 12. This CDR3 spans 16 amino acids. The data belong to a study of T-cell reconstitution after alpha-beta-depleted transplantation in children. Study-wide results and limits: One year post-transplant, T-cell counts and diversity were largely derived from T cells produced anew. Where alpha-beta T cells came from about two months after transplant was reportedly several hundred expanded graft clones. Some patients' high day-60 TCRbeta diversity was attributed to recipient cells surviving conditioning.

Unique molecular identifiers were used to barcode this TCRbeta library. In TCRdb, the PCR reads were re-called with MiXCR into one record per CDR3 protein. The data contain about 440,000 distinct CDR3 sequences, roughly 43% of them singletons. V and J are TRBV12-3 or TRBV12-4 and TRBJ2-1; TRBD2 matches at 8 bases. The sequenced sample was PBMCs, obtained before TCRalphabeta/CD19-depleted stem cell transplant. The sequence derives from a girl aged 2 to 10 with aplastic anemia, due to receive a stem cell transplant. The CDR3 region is CASNAMGSGEYNEQFF. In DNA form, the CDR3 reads TGTGCCAGCAACGCAATGGGTAGCGGGGAGTACAATGAGCAGTTCTTC.